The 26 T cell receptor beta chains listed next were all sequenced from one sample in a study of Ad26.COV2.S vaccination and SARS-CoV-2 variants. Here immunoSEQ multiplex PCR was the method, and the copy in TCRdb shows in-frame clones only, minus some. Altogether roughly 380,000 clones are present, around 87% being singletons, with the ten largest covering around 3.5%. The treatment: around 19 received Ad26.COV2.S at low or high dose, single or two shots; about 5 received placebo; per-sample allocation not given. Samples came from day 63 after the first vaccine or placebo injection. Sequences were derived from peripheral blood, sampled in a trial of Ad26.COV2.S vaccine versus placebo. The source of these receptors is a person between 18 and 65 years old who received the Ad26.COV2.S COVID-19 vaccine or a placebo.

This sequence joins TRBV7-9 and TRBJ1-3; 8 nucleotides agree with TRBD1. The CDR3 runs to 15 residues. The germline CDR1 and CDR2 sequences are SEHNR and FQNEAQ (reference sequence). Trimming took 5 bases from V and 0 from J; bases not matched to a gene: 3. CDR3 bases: TGTGCCAGCAGCAAGCAGGGGGCCTCTGGAAACACCATATATTTT. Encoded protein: CASSKQGASGNTIYF.

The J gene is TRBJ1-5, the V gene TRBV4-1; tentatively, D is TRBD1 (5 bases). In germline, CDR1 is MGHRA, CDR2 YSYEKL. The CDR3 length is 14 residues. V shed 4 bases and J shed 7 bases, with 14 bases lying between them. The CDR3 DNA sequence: TGCGCCAGCAGCCCCTCCTCAGGGATGCAGCCCCAGCATTTT. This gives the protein CASSPSSGMQPQHF.

The CDR3 region is CAISDLGSSYNEQFF. The DNA of the CDR3 is TGTGCCATCAGTGATTTGGGAAGCTCCTACAATGAGCAGTTCTTC. This rearrangement joins TRBV10-3 to TRBJ2-1; D not resolved. V lost 3 bases, J lost 0 bases, and 9 bases lay in between. CDR1 ENHRY and CDR2 SYGVKD come from the germline V gene. The CDR3 is 15 residues long.

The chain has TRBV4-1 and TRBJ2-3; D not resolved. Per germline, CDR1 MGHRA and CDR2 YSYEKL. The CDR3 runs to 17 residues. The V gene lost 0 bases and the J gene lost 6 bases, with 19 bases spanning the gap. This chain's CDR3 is CASSQDTGPKREDTQYF. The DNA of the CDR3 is TGCGCCAGCAGCCAAGATACGGGCCCGAAAAGAGAGGATACGCAGTATTTT.

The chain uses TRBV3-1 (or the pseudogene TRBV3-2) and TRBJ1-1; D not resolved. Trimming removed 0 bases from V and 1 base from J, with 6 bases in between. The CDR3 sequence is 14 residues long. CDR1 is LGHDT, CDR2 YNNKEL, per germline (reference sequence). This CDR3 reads CASSQEGKNTEAFF. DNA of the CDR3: TGTGCCAGCAGCCAAGAGGGTAAGAACACTGAAGCTTTCTTT.

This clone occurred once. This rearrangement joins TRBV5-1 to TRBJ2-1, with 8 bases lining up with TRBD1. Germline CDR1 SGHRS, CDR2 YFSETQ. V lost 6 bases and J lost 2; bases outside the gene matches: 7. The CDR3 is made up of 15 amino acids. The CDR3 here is CASMVQGAAYNEQFF. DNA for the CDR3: TGCGCCAGCATGGTTCAGGGGGCCGCCTACAATGAGCAGTTCTTC. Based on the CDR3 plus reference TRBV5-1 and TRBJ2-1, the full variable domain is KAGVTQTPRYLIKTRGQQVTLSCSPISGHRSVSWYQQTPGQGLQFLFEYFSETQRNKGNFPGRFSGRQFSNSRSEMNVSTLELGDSALYLCASMVQGAAYNEQFFGPGTRLTVL.

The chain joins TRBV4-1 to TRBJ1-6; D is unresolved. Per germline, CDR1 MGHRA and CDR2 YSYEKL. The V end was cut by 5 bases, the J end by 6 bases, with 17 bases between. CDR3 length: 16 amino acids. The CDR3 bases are TGCGCCAGCAGCGCAGCGGATCTATTTATTAATTCACCCCTCCACTTT. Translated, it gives CASSAADLFINSPLHF.

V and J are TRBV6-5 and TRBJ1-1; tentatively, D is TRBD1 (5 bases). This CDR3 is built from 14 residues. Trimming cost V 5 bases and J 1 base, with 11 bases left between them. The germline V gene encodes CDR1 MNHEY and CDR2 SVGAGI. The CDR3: CASSLPGTNTEAFF. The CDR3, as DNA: TGTGCCAGCAGTCTTCCGGGGACGAACACTGAAGCTTTCTTT.

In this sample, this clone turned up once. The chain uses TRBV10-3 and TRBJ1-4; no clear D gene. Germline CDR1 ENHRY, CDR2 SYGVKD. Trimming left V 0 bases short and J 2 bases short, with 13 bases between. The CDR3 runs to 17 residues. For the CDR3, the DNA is TGTGCCATCAGTGAGTCCGGGTTGGCAGTTACTAATGAAAAACTGTTTTTT. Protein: CAISESGLAVTNEKLFF.

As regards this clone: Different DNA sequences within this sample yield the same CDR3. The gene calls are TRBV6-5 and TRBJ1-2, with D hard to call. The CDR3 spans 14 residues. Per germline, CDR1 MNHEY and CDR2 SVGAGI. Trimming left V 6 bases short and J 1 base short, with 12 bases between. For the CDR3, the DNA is TGTGCCAGCAGGCGGCGAGCTCTTAACTATGGCTACACCTTC. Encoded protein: CASRRRALNYGYTF.

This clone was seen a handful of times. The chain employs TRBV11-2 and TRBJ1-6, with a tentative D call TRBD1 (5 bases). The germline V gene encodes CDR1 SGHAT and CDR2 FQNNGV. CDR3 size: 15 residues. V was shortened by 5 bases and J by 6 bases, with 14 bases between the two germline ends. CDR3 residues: CASSLGHVPNSPLHF. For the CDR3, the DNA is TGTGCCAGCAGCCTAGGACACGTCCCTAATTCACCCCTCCACTTT.

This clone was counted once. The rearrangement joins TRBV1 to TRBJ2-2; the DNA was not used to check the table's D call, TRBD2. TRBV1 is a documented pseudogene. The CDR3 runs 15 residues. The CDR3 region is CTSSPRGGCTGELFF. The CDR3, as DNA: TGCACCAGCAGCCCTAGGGGGGGCTGCACCGGGGAGCTGTTTTTT.

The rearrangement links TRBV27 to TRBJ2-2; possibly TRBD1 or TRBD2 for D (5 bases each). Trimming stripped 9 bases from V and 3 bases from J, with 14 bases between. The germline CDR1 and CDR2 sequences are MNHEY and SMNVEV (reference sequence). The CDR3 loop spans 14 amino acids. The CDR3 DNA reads TGTGCCAGTTCGGGGCAGGTGTACACCGGGGAGCTGTTTTTT. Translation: CASSGQVYTGELFF.

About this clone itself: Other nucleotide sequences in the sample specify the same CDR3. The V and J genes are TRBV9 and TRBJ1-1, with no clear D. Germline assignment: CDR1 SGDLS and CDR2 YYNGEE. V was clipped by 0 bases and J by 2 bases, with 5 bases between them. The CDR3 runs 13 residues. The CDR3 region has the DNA TGTGCCAGCAGCGTAGAGGGAAACACTGAAGCTTTCTTT. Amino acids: CASSVEGNTEAFF. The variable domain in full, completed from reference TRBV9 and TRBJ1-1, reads DSGVTQTPKHLITATGQRVTLRCSPRSGDLSVYWYQQSLDQGLQFLIQYYNGEERAKGNILERFSAQQFPDLHSELNLSSLELGDSALYFCASSVEGNTEAFFGQGTRLTVV.

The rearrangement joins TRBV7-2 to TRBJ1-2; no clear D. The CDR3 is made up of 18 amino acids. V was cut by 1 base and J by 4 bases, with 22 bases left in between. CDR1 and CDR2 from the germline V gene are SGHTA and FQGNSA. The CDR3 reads CASSLEYGGHIPGYGYTF. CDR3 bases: TGTGCCAGCAGCTTAGAATATGGAGGCCACATTCCGGGCTATGGCTACACCTTC. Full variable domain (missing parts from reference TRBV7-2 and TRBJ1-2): GAGVSQSPSNKVTEKGKDVELRCDPISGHTALYWYRQSLGQGLEFLIYFQGNSAPDKSGLPSDRFSAERTGGSVSTLTIQRTQQEDSAVYLCASSLEYGGHIPGYGYTFGSGTRLTVV.

CDR3 nucleotides: TGCAGCGTTGAATCCAGGGGTGGGCAAGAGACCCAGTACTTC. Translated: CSVESRGGQETQYF. This chain uses TRBV29-1 with TRBJ2-5; tentatively, D is TRBD1 (6 bases). V lost 2 bases and J 2 bases, leaving 12 bases between the germline ends. Germline V gene data show CDR1 as SQVTM and CDR2 as ANQGSEA. The CDR3 has 14 residues.

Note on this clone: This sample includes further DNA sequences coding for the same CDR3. CDR3 bases: TGTGCCAGCAGTTTTGGGGGCTACGAGCAGTACTTC. This gives the protein CASSFGGYEQYF. The chain joins TRBV12-3 or TRBV12-4 to TRBJ2-7; D could derive from TRBD1 or TRBD2 (5 bases each). V was shortened by 3 bases and J by 3 bases, with 6 bases between the two germline ends. This CDR3 contains 12 residues.

CDR3 sequence reads: CASSVDRGLEETQYF. Here the CDR3 DNA reads TGTGCCAGCAGCGTAGACAGGGGTTTAGAAGAGACCCAGTACTTC. This chain connects TRBV9 to TRBJ2-5; TRBD1 aligns across 7 bases. The germline V gene has CDR1 SGDLS and CDR2 YYNGEE. The CDR3 runs 15 residues. The trim removed 0 bases at V and 3 bases at J, leaving 5 bases unmatched. Together with reference TRBV9 and TRBJ2-5, the CDR3 gives the full variable domain: DSGVTQTPKHLITATGQRVTLRCSPRSGDLSVYWYQQSLDQGLQFLIQYYNGEERAKGNILERFSAQQFPDLHSELNLSSLELGDSALYFCASSVDRGLEETQYFGPGTRLLVL.

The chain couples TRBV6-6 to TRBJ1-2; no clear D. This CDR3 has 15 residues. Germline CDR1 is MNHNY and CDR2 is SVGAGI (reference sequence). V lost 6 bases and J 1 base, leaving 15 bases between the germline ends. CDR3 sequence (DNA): TGTGCCAGCAGCCCCTCGCAAAATAATAACTATGGCTACACCTTC. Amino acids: CASSPSQNNNYGYTF.

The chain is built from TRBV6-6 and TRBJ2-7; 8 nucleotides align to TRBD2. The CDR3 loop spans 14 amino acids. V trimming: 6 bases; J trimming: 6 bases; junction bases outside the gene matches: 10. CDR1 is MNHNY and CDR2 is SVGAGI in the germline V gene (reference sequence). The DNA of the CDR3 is TGTGCCAGCAGCCCCAGCGGGGGCAGGAGCGAGCAGTACTTC. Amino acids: CASSPSGGRSEQYF.

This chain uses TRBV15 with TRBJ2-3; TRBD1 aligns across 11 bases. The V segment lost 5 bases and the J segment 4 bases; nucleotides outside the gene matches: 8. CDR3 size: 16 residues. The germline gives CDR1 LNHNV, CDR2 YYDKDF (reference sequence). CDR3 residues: CATSLPGQGVADTQYF. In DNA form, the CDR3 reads TGTGCCACCAGCCTCCCGGGACAGGGGGTTGCAGATACGCAGTATTTT.

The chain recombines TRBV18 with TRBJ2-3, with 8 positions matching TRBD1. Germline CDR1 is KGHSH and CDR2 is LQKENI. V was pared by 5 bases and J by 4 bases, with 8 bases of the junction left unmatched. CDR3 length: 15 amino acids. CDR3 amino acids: CASSAQGARPDTQYF. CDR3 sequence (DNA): TGTGCCAGCTCAGCTCAGGGGGCGCGGCCAGATACGCAGTATTTT.

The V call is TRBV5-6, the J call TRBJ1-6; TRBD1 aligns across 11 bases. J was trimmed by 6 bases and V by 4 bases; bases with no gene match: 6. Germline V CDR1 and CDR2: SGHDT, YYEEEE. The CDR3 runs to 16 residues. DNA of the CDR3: TGTGCCAGCAGCACCGGACAGGGGGCAGGTAATTCACCCCTCCACTTT. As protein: CASSTGQGAGNSPLHF.

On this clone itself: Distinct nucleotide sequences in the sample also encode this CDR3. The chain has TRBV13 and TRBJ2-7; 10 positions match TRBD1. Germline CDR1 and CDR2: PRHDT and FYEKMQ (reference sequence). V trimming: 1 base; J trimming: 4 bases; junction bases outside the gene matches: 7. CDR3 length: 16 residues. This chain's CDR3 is CASSLEGTGADYEQYF. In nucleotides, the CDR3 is TGTGCCAGCAGCTTAGAGGGGACAGGGGCGGATTACGAGCAGTACTTC.

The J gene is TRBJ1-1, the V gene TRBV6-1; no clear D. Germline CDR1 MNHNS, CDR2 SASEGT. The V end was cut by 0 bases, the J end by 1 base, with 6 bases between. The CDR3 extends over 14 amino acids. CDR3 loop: CASSEADGNTEAFF. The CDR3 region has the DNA TGTGCCAGCAGTGAAGCTGATGGGAACACTGAAGCTTTCTTT.

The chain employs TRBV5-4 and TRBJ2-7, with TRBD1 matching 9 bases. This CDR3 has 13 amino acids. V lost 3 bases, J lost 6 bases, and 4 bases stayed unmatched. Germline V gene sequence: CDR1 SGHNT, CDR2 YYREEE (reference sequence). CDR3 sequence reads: CASSWTGEREQYF. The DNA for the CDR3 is TGTGCCAGCAGCTGGACAGGGGAACGCGAGCAGTACTTC.